Here is one T cell receptor (beta chain) with its context. This clone came up a few times. Its cognate antigen has yet to be identified. Per-base qualities were not stored, and no clone one base away is much larger. The collaborating institutions used their own protocols to collect whole blood in K2EDTA tubes. For TCRbeta analysis, collaborators shipped samples as frozen whole blood, isolated PBMCs, or DNA extracted from either of those sample types. This sample stems from a study of blood T cell repertoires in COVID-19 (dated by TCRdb to the early 2020s). Study-level background: Samples covering the acute and convalescent phases of COVID-19 were provided by collaborators in the United States, Italy and Spain. The prospective study material was composed of cDNA or gDNA derived from T cells, B-cell-depleted T cells, or PBMCs. The dataset comprised deeply sampled blood TCRbeta repertoires from subjects exposed to, actively infected with, or recovered from COVID-19. A freely available public database, intended as a resource for researchers studying the immune response to SARS-CoV-2, is where the repertoires were released. Samples were obtained from the ongoing ImmuneRACE study (first 160 participants) and from about 1,300 subjects provided by 6 global collaborators. The sample metadata nearly always contained a de-identified subject ID, COVID-19 status, age in years and sex. Where HLA class I and class II types were available, the types were taken from metadata supplied by the sample provider, not from assay-based typing. Study-wide conclusions, independent of this receptor: Clinical and demographic metadata were provided uncurated, with the amount varying by source and participant.

TCRbeta CDR3 regions were amplified from genomic DNA using the immunoSEQ Assay, a bias-controlled multiplex PCR. In the source study's methods: The number of nucleated cells in each sample was estimated from the amplification of reference gene primers within the assay. Sequence reads were collapsed and filtered to measure the absolute abundance of every unique TCRbeta CDR3 rearrangement. For each sample, productive Simpson clonality was calculated as the square root of Simpson's diversity index over productive rearrangements. TCRdb holds this immuneACCESS table with in-frame rearrangements only. Some clones are missing; in checked studies, unresolved V genes explain under half, and the rest has no known cause. Clonal size and the V and J genes are those of that table, whereas D and trimming came from the DNA. This sample has some 260,000 clones in its table, and around nine tenths of those were observed once. Around 3.3% of the sample is taken by the ten largest.

The TCR was taken from a man in his late teens or twenties with active or convalescent COVID-19. Sequencing was carried out using peripheral blood.

The sequenced DNA is TGTGCCAGCAGCCGCTCGACAGGGATGAATGGCTACACCTTC. It encodes CASSRSTGMNGYTF. The V gene is TRBV28 and the J gene is TRBJ1-2; the junction holds 7 bases that match TRBD1. According to the germline V gene, CDR1 reads MDHEN and CDR2 reads SYDVKM. Including the terminal cysteine and phenylalanine, the CDR3 comprises 14 residues. The read is trimmed to its CDR3 DNA, 42 bases read in frame from base 1. V and J are trimmed by 6 bases and 6 bases, and the gene matches miss 10 bases of the junction.